A single sample is the source of the 8 T cell receptor beta chains below, sequenced in a study of cytomegalovirus exposure and HLA in healthy donors (dated by TCRdb to 2015 to 2018). Library generation was performed with the immunoSEQ multiplex PCR assay. The multiplex PCR relied on a mix of 60 forward primers for TCR Vbeta segments and 13 reverse primers for TCR Jbeta segments. The table comes from immuneACCESS by way of TCRdb, which keeps in-frame sequences with V and J called. Part of the clones is missing from these tables; in studies checked, under half for an unresolved V gene and the rest for unknown reasons. For this sample there are 170,000 or so clones; roughly four fifths appear just once. The top ten clonotypes cover more than 0.45% of the sample. Sequences were obtained from PBMCs. Receptors originate from a woman aged 45-59 years in good health and CMV-seronegative.

This clone was recorded a few times. This CDR3 is also generated by other DNA sequences in the sample. This chain links TRBV5-1 with TRBJ1-1; no reliable D call. Per the germline V gene, CDR1 is SGHRS and CDR2 is YFSETQ. V was shortened by 0 bases and J by 1 base, with 7 bases between the two germline ends. This CDR3 is 14 amino acids long. Here the CDR3 DNA reads TGCGCCAGCAGCTTGGTATCCGGGAACACTGAAGCTTTCTTT. Translating it yields CASSLVSGNTEAFF.

The V gene is TRBV6-5, the J gene TRBJ2-7; D is possibly TRBD1 (6 bases). The V end was cut by 1 base, the J end by 2 bases, with 12 bases between. Germline CDR1 is MNHEY and CDR2 is SVGAGI. This CDR3 is built from 15 residues. The CDR3 is CASSYFPGQPYEQYF. As DNA, the CDR3 is TGTGCCAGCAGTTACTTCCCGGGACAACCCTACGAGCAGTACTTC.

This clone appeared once. The chain combines TRBV19 with TRBJ1-2; D remains unclear. Trimming shortened V by 6 bases and J by 4 bases, and 18 bases separated the two germline ends. From germline, CDR1 is LNHDA and CDR2 SQIVND (reference sequence). This CDR3 has 15 amino acids. The CDR3 DNA sequence: TGTGCCAGTAGCAGCCCCCCGCCAGGCGCCTATGGCTACACCTTC. It encodes CASSSPPPGAYGYTF.

This clone was picked up one time. The rearrangement uses TRBV7-3 and TRBJ2-1, with TRBD2 matching over 8 bases. Germline-derived CDR1 and CDR2 are SGHTA and FQGTGA. After removal of 5 bases from V and 5 bases from J, the junction contained 5 bases not matched to a gene. The CDR3 spans 14 residues. The CDR3: CASSPGGPHNEQFF. For the CDR3, the DNA is TGTGCCAGCAGCCCGGGGGGGCCCCACAATGAGCAGTTCTTC.

The gene calls are TRBV6-1 and TRBJ2-3; a weak D match, TRBD2 (8 bases). CDR3 length: 15 residues. In germline, CDR1 is MNHNS, CDR2 SASEGT. The ends were cut back, 7 bases at V and 2 bases at J, with 16 bases in the middle. For the CDR3, the DNA is TGTGCCAGCAAAGGGGGCGGGGGGACCACAGATACGCAGTATTTT. Translated: CASKGGGGTTDTQYF.

The rearrangement uses TRBV6-5 and TRBJ1-5; the D gene is possibly TRBD1 (6 bases). The V gene lost 4 bases and the J gene lost 7 bases, with 11 bases spanning the gap. Per the germline V gene, CDR1 is MNHEY and CDR2 is SVGAGI. CDR3 length: 13 residues. CDR3 amino acids: CASSSGGGQPQHF. The CDR3 nucleotides are TGTGCCAGCAGTTCGGGGGGCGGCCAGCCCCAGCATTTT.

The chain couples TRBV2 to TRBJ2-7; no clear D gene. CDR3 length equals 13 residues. The V end lost 7 bases, the J end lost 1 base, and 11 bases lay between the germline ends. Per the germline V gene, CDR1 is SNHLY and CDR2 is FYNNEI. This CDR3 is CASTGLPSYEQYF. CDR3 bases: TGTGCCAGCACCGGGTTACCATCCTACGAGCAGTACTTC.

There are a few counts of this clone. The rearrangement uses TRBV9 and TRBJ2-2; the D gene is possibly TRBD1 (5 bases). Trimming took 3 bases from V and 4 from J, leaving 10 bases between them. The length of the CDR3 is 14 residues. Per the germline V gene, CDR1 is SGDLS and CDR2 is YYNGEE. The CDR3 loop is CASSAMGLTGELFF. The CDR3 nucleotides read TGTGCCAGCAGCGCAATGGGGCTCACCGGGGAGCTGTTTTTT.